This TCR beta chain was captured by sequencing in a study of blood T cells in healthy people across ages. For this clonotype: This clone may be a read error of a much larger clone one base away.

Germline V gene data show CDR1 as LGHNA and CDR2 as YNFKEQ. CDR3 length equals 15 residues. The authors ran a second PCR of roughly 6 to 11 cycles using a sample-barcoded 5' primer and a J-beta primer mix. Each CDR3 protein gets one entry after TCRdb re-called the 5' RACE reads with MiXCR. The sample carries roughly 1,700,000 distinct CDR3 sequences, approximately 30% recorded once. The V call is TRBV4-2, the J call TRBJ2-7; a possible D gene is TRBD1 (6 bases). This clonotype was obtained from a woman younger than 45 in good health. Sequencing was performed on blood. CDR3 coding DNA: TGTGCCAGCAACCAAGAGTCGTCAGGGGTCACCGAGCAGTACTTC. This translates into CASNQESSGVTEQYF.